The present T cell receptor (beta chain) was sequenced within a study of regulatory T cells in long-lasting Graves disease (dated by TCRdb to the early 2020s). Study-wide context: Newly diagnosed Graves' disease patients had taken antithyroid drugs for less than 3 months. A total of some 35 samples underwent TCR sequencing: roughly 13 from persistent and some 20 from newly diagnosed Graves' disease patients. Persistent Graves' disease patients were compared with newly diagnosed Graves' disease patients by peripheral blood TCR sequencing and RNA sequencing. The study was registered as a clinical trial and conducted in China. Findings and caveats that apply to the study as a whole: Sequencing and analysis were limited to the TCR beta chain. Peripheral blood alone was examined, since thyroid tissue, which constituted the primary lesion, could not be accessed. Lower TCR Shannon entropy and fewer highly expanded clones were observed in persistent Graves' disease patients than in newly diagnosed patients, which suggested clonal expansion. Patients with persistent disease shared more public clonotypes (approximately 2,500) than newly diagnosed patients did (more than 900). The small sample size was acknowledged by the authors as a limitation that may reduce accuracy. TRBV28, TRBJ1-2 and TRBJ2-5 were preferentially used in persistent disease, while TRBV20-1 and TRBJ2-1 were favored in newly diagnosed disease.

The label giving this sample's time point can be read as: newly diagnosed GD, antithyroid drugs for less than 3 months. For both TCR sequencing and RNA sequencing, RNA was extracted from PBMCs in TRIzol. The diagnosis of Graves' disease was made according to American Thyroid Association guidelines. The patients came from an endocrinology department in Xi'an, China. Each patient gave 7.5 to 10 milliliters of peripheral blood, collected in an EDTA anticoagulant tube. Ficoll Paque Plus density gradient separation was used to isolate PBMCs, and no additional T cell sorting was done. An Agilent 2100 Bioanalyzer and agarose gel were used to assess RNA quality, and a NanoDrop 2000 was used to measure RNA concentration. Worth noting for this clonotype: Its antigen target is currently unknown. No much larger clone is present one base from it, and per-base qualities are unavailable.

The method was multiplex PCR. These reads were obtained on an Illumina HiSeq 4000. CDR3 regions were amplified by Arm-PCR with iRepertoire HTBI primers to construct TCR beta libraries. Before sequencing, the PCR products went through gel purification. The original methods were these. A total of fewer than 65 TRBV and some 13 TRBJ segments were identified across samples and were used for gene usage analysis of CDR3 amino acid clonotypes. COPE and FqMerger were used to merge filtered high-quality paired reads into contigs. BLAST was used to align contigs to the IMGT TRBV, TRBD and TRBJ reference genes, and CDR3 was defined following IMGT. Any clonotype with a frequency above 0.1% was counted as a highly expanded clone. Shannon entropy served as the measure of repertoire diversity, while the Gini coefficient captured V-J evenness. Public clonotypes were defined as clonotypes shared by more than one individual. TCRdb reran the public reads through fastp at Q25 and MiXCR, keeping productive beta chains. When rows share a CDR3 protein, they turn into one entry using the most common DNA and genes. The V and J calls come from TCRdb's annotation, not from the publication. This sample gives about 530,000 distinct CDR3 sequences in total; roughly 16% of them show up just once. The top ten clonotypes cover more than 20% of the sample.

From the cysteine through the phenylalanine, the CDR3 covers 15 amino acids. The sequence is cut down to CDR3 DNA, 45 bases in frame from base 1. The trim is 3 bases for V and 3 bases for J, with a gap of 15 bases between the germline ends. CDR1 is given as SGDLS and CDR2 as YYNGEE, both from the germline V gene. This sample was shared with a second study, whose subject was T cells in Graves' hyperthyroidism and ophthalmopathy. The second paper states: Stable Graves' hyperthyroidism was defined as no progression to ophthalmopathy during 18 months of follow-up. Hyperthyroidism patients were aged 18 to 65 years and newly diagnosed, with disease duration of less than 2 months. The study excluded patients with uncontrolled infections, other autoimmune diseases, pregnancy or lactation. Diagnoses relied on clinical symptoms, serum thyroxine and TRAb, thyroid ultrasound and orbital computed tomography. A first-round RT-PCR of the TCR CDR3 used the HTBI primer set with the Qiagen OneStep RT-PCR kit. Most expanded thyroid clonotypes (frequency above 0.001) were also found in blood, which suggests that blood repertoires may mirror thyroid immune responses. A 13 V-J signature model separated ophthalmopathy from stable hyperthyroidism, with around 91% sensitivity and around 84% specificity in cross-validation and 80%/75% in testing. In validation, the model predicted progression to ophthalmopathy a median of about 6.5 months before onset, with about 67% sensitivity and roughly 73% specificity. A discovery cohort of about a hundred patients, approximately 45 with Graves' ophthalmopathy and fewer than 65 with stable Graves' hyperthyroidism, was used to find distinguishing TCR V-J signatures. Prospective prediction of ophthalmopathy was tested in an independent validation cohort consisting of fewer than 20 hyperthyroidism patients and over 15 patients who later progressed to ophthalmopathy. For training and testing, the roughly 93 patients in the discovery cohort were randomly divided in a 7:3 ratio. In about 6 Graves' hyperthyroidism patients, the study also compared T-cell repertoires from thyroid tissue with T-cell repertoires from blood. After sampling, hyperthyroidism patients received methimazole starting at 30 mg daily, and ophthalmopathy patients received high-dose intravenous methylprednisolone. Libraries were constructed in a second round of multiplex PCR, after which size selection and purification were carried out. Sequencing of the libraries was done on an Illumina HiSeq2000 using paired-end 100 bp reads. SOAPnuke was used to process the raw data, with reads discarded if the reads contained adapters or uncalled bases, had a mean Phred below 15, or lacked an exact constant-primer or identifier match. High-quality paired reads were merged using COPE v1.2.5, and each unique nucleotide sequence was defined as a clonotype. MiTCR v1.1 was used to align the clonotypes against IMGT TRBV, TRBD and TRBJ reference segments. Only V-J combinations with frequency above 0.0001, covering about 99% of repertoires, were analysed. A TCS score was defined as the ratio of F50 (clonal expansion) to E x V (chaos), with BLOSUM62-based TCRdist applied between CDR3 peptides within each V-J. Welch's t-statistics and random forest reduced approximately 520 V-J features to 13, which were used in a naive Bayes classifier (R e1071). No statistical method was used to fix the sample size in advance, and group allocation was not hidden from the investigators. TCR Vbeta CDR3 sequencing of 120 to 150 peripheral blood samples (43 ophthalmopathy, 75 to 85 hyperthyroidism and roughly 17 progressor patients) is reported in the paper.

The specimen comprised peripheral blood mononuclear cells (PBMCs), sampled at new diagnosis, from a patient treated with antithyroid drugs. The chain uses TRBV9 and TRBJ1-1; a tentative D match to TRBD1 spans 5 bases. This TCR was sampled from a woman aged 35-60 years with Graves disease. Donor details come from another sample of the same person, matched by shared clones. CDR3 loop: CASSELPGQDTEAFF. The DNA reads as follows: TGTGCCAGCAGCGAACTCCCAGGGCAGGACACTGAAGCTTTCTTT.